This TCR beta chain stems from a study of blood T cells in healthy people across ages. Together with a sample-barcoded 5' primer, a J-beta primer mix was included in a second PCR lasting about 7 to 11 cycles. Template switching added a 12-random-nucleotide identifier to every cDNA molecule. TCRdb called the 5' RACE reads again in MiXCR, with one record for every CDR3 protein. The data hold about 1.4 million distinct CDR3 sequences, with roughly 64% observed a single time. CDR1 and CDR2 (germline): SGHTA, FQGNSA. Trimming shortened V by 1 base and J by 6 bases, and 9 bases separated the two germline ends. CDR3 length equals 13 residues. This clonotype has just a few counts.

This sequence originates from a man between 18 and 29 years old in good health. This chain joins TRBV7-2 and TRBJ1-2; D remains unclear. The material sequenced was blood. CDR3 bases: TGTGCCAGCAGCTTAGGTCCAATTAATGGCTACACCTTC. As protein: CASSLGPINGYTF. Full variable domain (missing parts from reference TRBV7-2 and TRBJ1-2): GAGVSQSPSNKVTEKGKDVELRCDPISGHTALYWYRQSLGQGLEFLIYFQGNSAPDKSGLPSDRFSAERTGGSVSTLTIQRTQQEDSAVYLCASSLGPINGYTFGSGTRLTVV.